This T cell receptor (beta chain) was sequenced in a study of blood T cell repertoires in COVID-19. About the research overall: Samples taken during acute and convalescent COVID-19 were collected in the United States, Italy and Spain.

Germline loops: CDR1 SGHNT, CDR2 YYREEE (reference sequence). After removal of 1 base from V and 4 bases from J, the junction contained 4 bases not matched to a gene. The CDR3 contains 14 residues. The table came from immunoSEQ multiplex PCR; TCRdb's copy has only in-frame clones and leaves some out. The sample has 90,000 to 100,000 clones, 70% to 85% seen once. The sample consisted of peripheral blood. The chain carries TRBV5-4 and TRBJ2-7; TRBD1 matches 8 bases. The sequence came from a man aged 60 to 75 with acute or convalescent COVID-19. CDR3 in DNA: TGTGCCAGCAGCTTGCGACAGGGGTGGTACGAGCAGTACTTC. Translation gives CASSLRQGWYEQYF.